This T cell receptor (beta chain) appears in the sequencing data of a study of blood T cell repertoires in COVID-19. Study details: Samples taken during acute and convalescent COVID-19 were collected in the United States, Italy and Spain.

This clone was seen a few times. As handled by the study authors: Scientists estimated how many nucleated cells there were by amplifying reference gene primers. The table came from immunoSEQ multiplex PCR; TCRdb's copy has only in-frame clones and leaves some out. V, J and clone size derive from that table, while D and trimming were established from the DNA sequence. Among 200,000 to 250,000 clones, about 85% were seen once, and the ten largest hold approximately 12%. This CDR3 is 15 amino acids long. Trimming left V 2 bases short and J 4 bases short, with 12 bases between. Germline loops: CDR1 SGHTA, CDR2 FQGNSA.

This sequence joins TRBV7-2 and TRBJ1-5; weak D call: TRBD1 (5 bases). Sequenced input: peripheral blood. The sequence derives from a woman younger than 30 who had recovered from COVID-19. The CDR3 nucleotides are TGTGCCAGCAGCTTACAGGGAGGTGCGAATCAGCCCCAGCATTTT. Translated, it gives CASSLQGGANQPQHF.